The 30 T cell receptor beta chains presented below share a single source sample, sequenced in a study of CD8+CD57+ T cells in acquired aplastic anemia. TCR beta VDJ and CDR3 profiling used genomic DNA as template. TCRdb re-called the reads through MiXCR, storing one row per CDR3 protein. The table includes about 150,000 distinct CDR3 sequences, about 54% detected once. Before being chosen for sequencing, patients had shown CD8+CD57+ cell expansion by flow cytometry. The sample comprised sorted CD4+, CD8+, or CD8+CD57+ T cells (not recorded which) from PBMCs. These receptors all stem from a human donor with aplastic anemia.

J is TRBJ2-2 and V is TRBV3-1; D possibly corresponds to TRBD1 (6 bases). CDR3 length equals 16 residues. V lost 2 bases, J lost 0 bases, and 10 bases lay in between. Per germline, CDR1 LGHDT and CDR2 YNNKEL (reference sequence). The CDR3 spells CASSQQGQTNTGELFF. Written as DNA, the CDR3 is TGTGCCAGCAGCCAACAGGGGCAAACGAACACCGGGGAGCTGTTTTTT.

This clonotype was detected ten times or more. The chain's CDR3 is CASSSAGVPAYEQYF. The CDR3 region has the DNA TGTGCCAGCAGTTCGGCGGGGGTACCTGCCTACGAGCAGTACTTC. This rearrangement joins TRBV6-2 or TRBV6-3 to TRBJ2-7; 7 nucleotides agree with TRBD2. CDR1 MNHEY and CDR2 SVGEGT come from the germline V gene. J lost 2 bases, V lost 4 bases, and 8 bases had no gene match. There are 15 residues in the CDR3.

This clonotype came up many times. The gene calls are TRBV6-5 and TRBJ2-3, with unresolved D. Germline loops: CDR1 MNHEY, CDR2 SVGAGI. This CDR3 comprises 15 residues. V was cut by 4 bases and J by 0 bases, with 11 bases left in between. CDR3 in amino acids: CASSLDEPSTDTQYF. The CDR3 nucleotides read TGTGCCAGCAGTTTGGACGAACCCAGCACAGATACGCAGTATTTT.

Here the CDR3 reads CASSISVTSYNEQFF. The CDR3 nucleotides read TGTGCCAGTAGTATATCCGTAACCTCCTACAATGAGCAGTTCTTC. The chain uses TRBV19 and TRBJ2-1; D is unclear. Germline lookup yields CDR1 LNHDA and CDR2 SQIVND (reference sequence). The CDR3 spans 15 residues. Trimming left V 2 bases short and J 0 bases short, with 8 bases between. The full variable domain, completed using reference TRBV19 and TRBJ2-1, is DGGITQSPKYLFRKEGQNVTLSCEQNLNHDAMYWYRQDPGQGLRLIYYSQIVNDFQKGDIAEGYSVSREKKESFPLTVTSAQKNPTAFYLCASSISVTSYNEQFFGPGTRLTVL.

This clonotype was seen repeatedly, ten times or more. The gene calls are TRBV5-1 and TRBJ2-2; no firm D call. Germline V gene sequence: CDR1 SGHRS, CDR2 YFSETQ. V gave up 9 bases and J gave up 0 bases, with 12 bases separating them. The CDR3 is made up of 14 amino acids. In DNA, the CDR3 is TGCGCCACGCCCGTGGGGTCGAACACCGGGGAGCTGTTTTTT. It is translated as CATPVGSNTGELFF.

This clonotype was detected only a few times. The chain links TRBV10-3 to TRBJ1-1; tentative D call: TRBD1 (6 bases). V lost 6 bases to trimming and J lost 5 bases, with 13 bases between them. The CDR3 is 13 amino acids. CDR1 is ENHRY, CDR2 SYGVKD, per germline. CDR3 nucleotides: TGTGCCATCAGCCTAGGAGGGGGGACTGAAGCTTTCTTT. Translated: CAISLGGGTEAFF.

This clonotype was found a few times. The chain combines TRBV5-5 with TRBJ1-3, with D unresolved. CDR1 and CDR2 from the germline V gene are SGHKS and YYEKEE (reference sequence). This CDR3 has 16 amino acids. Trimming stripped 0 bases from V and 0 bases from J, with 10 bases between. CDR3 sequence: CASSLDPTGSGNTIYF. In nucleotides, the CDR3 is TGTGCCAGCAGCTTGGATCCGACCGGCTCTGGAAACACCATATATTTT.

This clonotype turned up a few times. The V gene is TRBV6-4, the J gene TRBJ1-6; 9 bases fit TRBD1. This CDR3 has 15 amino acids. Germline V gives CDR1 MRHNA, CDR2 SNTAGT. After removal of 4 bases from V and 5 bases from J, the junction contained 3 bases not matched to a gene. In DNA form, the CDR3 reads TGTGCCAGCAGTGCAAGACAGGGGGATAATTCACCCCTCCACTTT. It yields the protein CASSARQGDNSPLHF.

Many counts were recorded for this clonotype. The chain carries TRBV7-8 and TRBJ2-1, with 9 bases fitting TRBD2. J was trimmed by 5 bases and V by 3 bases; bases with no gene match: 2. The V gene's germline CDR1 is SGHVS and CDR2 FQNEAQ. CDR3 length: 14 residues. The CDR3: CASSFQRGDNEQFF. The CDR3 region has the DNA TGTGCCAGCAGCTTCCAGCGGGGGGACAATGAGCAGTTCTTC.

This chain joins TRBV25-1 and TRBJ2-6; either TRBD1 or TRBD2 may supply D (5 bases each). Germline V gene lookup returns CDR1 MGHDK and CDR2 SYGVNS. V lost 5 bases and J lost 0, with 11 bases in between. CDR3 length: 16 residues. CDR3 loop: CASSLPGSSGANVLTF. The CDR3 DNA reads TGTGCCAGCAGTTTACCAGGGAGCTCTGGGGCCAACGTCCTGACTTTC.

This chain links TRBV19 with TRBJ2-7, with 9 positions matching TRBD1. The V and J ends lost 5 bases and 2 bases, in that order; junction bases with no gene match: 7. The CDR3 sequence is 15 residues long. CDR1 and CDR2 (germline): LNHDA, SQIVND (reference sequence). The CDR3 nucleotides are TGTGCCAGTAGTTGGGGACAGGGAGGCGCCTACGAGCAGTACTTC. It translates to CASSWGQGGAYEQYF.

This clonotype was seen a handful of times. The chain joins TRBV7-2 to TRBJ2-3; D is ambiguous. This CDR3 comprises 12 residues. The germline V and J ends were trimmed by 1 base and 6 bases, with 5 bases remaining between them. CDR1 and CDR2 (germline): SGHTA, FQGNSA. As DNA, the CDR3 is TGTGCCAGCAGCTTAGGTTGGGATACGCAGTATTTT. Its protein is CASSLGWDTQYF. Combining the CDR3 with reference TRBV7-2 and TRBJ2-3 gives the whole variable domain GAGVSQSPSNKVTEKGKDVELRCDPISGHTALYWYRQSLGQGLEFLIYFQGNSAPDKSGLPSDRFSAERTGGSVSTLTIQRTQQEDSAVYLCASSLGWDTQYFGPGTRLTVL.

The J gene is TRBJ2-7, the V gene TRBV5-4; either TRBD1 or TRBD2 may supply D (7 bases each). The CDR3 consists of 15 residues. Between the trimmed V and J ends, which lost 1 base and 3 bases, there was a span of 14 bases. Germline-derived CDR1 and CDR2 are SGHNT and YYREEE (reference sequence). Here the CDR3 reads CASSLNRGGIYEQYF. The CDR3 region has the DNA TGTGCCAGCAGCTTGAACAGGGGAGGGATCTACGAGCAGTACTTC.

This clonotype was counted only a few times. The V and J genes are TRBV10-3 and TRBJ2-2, with D uncertain. The CDR3 runs 13 residues. From germline, CDR1 is ENHRY and CDR2 SYGVKD. V dropped 3 bases and J dropped 5 bases, with 7 bases sitting between them. The CDR3 region has the DNA TGTGCCATCAGTGATGAGTTAACCGGGGAGCTGTTTTTT. It codes for CAISDELTGELFF.

This clonotype has a count of ten or more. The chain couples TRBV20-1 to TRBJ1-1; 7 bases fit TRBD1. CDR1 and CDR2 (germline): DFQATT, SNEGSKA (reference sequence). The CDR3 extends over 14 amino acids. The V gene end was trimmed by 4 bases and the J gene end by 2 bases; junction bases not matched to a gene: 7. CDR3 DNA: TGCAGTGCTACTACCGACAGGGTAAACACTGAAGCTTTCTTT. Its protein product is CSATTDRVNTEAFF.

This chain uses TRBV10-3 with TRBJ1-4; D perhaps matches TRBD1 (6 bases). Trimming removed 7 bases from V and 6 bases from J, with 6 bases in between. The length of the CDR3 is 11 residues. Germline-derived CDR1 and CDR2 are ENHRY and SYGVKD. The CDR3 here is CAIKGDEKLFF. CDR3 coding DNA: TGTGCCATCAAGGGGGATGAAAAACTGTTTTTT.

This chain connects TRBV5-5 to TRBJ2-7, with D uncertain. V gave up 0 bases and J gave up 4 bases, with 11 bases separating them. The germline V gene encodes CDR1 SGHKS and CDR2 YYEKEE (reference sequence). The CDR3 is made up of 14 amino acids. The CDR3 loop reads CASSLVGTPYEQYF. CDR3 bases: TGTGCCAGCAGCTTGGTTGGCACCCCTTACGAGCAGTACTTC.

This sequence joins TRBV5-1 and TRBJ1-1, with 7 bases aligning to TRBD1. Germline assignment: CDR1 SGHRS and CDR2 YFSETQ. The CDR3 is made up of 16 amino acids. The J segment lost 4 bases and the V segment lost 3 bases, leaving 12 bases of the junction unmatched. This CDR3 is CASSSNTGARVTEAFF. CDR3 DNA sequence: TGCGCCAGCAGCTCGAATACAGGGGCGCGGGTCACTGAAGCTTTCTTT.

The table lists this clonotype with many counts. The chain carries TRBV19 and TRBJ2-3; TRBD2 aligns across 7 bases. The CDR3 runs to 18 residues. With V trimmed by 5 bases and J by 2 bases, 16 bases remained unmatched. CDR1 and CDR2 (germline): LNHDA, SQIVND (reference sequence). CDR3 bases: TGTGCCAGTAGTTTAATCCCCCTTACCGGGAGGAACACAGATACGCAGTATTTT. Its translation: CASSLIPLTGRNTDTQYF.

A few counts support this clonotype. The chain combines TRBV20-1 with TRBJ1-5; D remains ambiguous. The germline gives CDR1 DFQATT, CDR2 SNEGSKA (reference sequence). The CDR3 extends over 14 amino acids. V lost 6 bases to trimming and J lost 1 base, with 13 bases between them. The CDR3 region has the DNA TGCAGTGCAGGGTCCCTCTCCAGCAATCAGCCCCAGCATTTT. This codes for CSAGSLSSNQPQHF.

This clonotype came up many times. The chain has TRBV2 and TRBJ1-2; a weak D match, TRBD1 (6 bases). Germline V gene lookup returns CDR1 SNHLY and CDR2 FYNNEI. The CDR3 is 18 amino acids. Trimming removed 0 bases from V and 4 bases from J, with 21 bases in between. CDR3 amino acids: CASSEASGEYLTVYGYTF. CDR3 nucleotides: TGTGCCAGCAGTGAAGCATCAGGGGAGTATTTAACCGTCTATGGCTACACCTTC.

The CDR3 DNA sequence: TGTGCCAGCAGCTTGATCGGAGAGCAGTACTTC. Protein: CASSLIGEQYF. This sequence joins TRBV5-8 and TRBJ2-7; D gene ambiguous. Between the trimmed V and J ends, which lost 1 base and 7 bases, there was a span of 6 bases. This CDR3 has 11 amino acids. Germline V gives CDR1 SGHTS, CDR2 YDEGEE.

This clonotype was recorded at least ten times. This chain connects TRBV5-1 to TRBJ2-2; no reliable D call. The CDR3 runs to 14 residues. Trimming took off 0 bases at V and 4 bases at J, with 7 bases between the two ends. The V gene's germline CDR1 is SGHRS and CDR2 YFSETQ. The CDR3 DNA is TGCGCCAGCAGCTTGGGGACGACCACCGGGGAGCTGTTTTTT. It encodes CASSLGTTTGELFF.

The chain joins TRBV9 to TRBJ1-2; D unclear. Germline V gene lookup returns CDR1 SGDLS and CDR2 YYNGEE. There are 15 residues in the CDR3. Between the trimmed V and J ends, which lost 0 bases and 5 bases, there was a span of 14 bases. The CDR3: CASSVAPSSGYGYTF. The CDR3 nucleotides read TGTGCCAGCAGCGTAGCCCCGTCTTCGGGTTATGGCTACACCTTC.

The gene calls are TRBV29-1 and TRBJ1-2; maybe TRBD1 (5 bases). Deletions cut 7 bases from V and 4 bases from J, with 13 bases between. CDR3 length: 12 residues. Germline V gene sequence: CDR1 SQVTM, CDR2 ANQGSEA. CDR3 loop: CSAGHTIYGYTF. For the CDR3, the DNA is TGCAGCGCCGGACATACAATCTATGGCTACACCTTC.

The gene calls are TRBV19 and TRBJ2-6, with D perhaps matching TRBD1 or TRBD2 (5 bases each). The V end was cut by 3 bases, the J end by 2 bases, with 8 bases between. The CDR3 runs 15 residues. CDR1 is LNHDA and CDR2 is SQIVND in the germline V gene (reference sequence). CDR3 nucleotides: TGTGCCAGTAGTATGGGACGACCTGGGGCCAACGTCCTGACTTTC. This sequence encodes CASSMGRPGANVLTF.

The rearrangement links TRBV19 to TRBJ2-7, with TRBD1 matching 7 bases. This CDR3 contains 13 residues. Germline CDR1 and CDR2: LNHDA and SQIVND (reference sequence). V trimming: 4 bases; J trimming: 6 bases; junction bases outside the gene matches: 6. CDR3 protein: CASSNGPGGEQYF. The CDR3, as DNA: TGTGCCAGTAGTAACGGGCCAGGGGGCGAGCAGTACTTC.

This clonotype was seen at least ten times. This chain connects TRBV19 to TRBJ1-1; possibly TRBD1 for D (5 bases). The V end was cut by 3 bases, the J end by 5 bases, with 10 bases between. This CDR3 is 13 amino acids long. Germline V lookup: CDR1 LNHDA, CDR2 SQIVND (reference sequence). The CDR3 DNA is TGTGCCAGTAGTATCCAGGGAAAGACTGAAGCTTTCTTT. Protein: CASSIQGKTEAFF.

At least ten counts were recorded for this clonotype. The chain is built from TRBV29-1 and TRBJ2-7; 9 positions agree with TRBD1. Germline V lookup: CDR1 SQVTM, CDR2 ANQGSEA. V lost 1 base to trimming and J lost 1 base; unmatched junction nucleotides: 2. The CDR3 has 14 residues. In DNA, the CDR3 is TGCAGCGTTGAAGTACAGGGGGCTTCCTACGAGCAGTACTTC. The encoded protein is CSVEVQGASYEQYF.

This clonotype was detected many times. This chain joins TRBV4-3 and TRBJ2-5, with D possibly TRBD2 on 6 matching bases. Germline-derived CDR1 and CDR2 are LGHNA and YSLEER. Trimming stripped 1 base from V and 4 bases from J, with 7 bases between. The CDR3 has 13 amino acids. The CDR3 loop reads CASSQARGETQYF. CDR3 in DNA: TGCGCCAGCAGCCAAGCGCGGGGAGAGACCCAGTACTTC.